The 18 T cell receptor beta chains below were found in one sample sequenced in a study of blood T cell repertoires in COVID-19. Measured with immunoSEQ multiplex PCR; TCRdb has only the in-frame clones, and not every one. Here the sample spans about 52,000 clones, about 85% being singletons. The sequenced sample consisted of peripheral blood. The receptors were gathered from a human donor in a cohort sampled during active COVID-19.

The V and J genes are TRBV5-1 and TRBJ1-4; no clear D gene. The V and J ends lost 1 base and 0 bases respectively, with 7 bases between them. There are 15 residues in the CDR3. Germline CDR1 SGHRS, CDR2 YFSETQ. The CDR3 DNA follows: TGCGCCAGCAGCTTGACGGTTGCAACTAATGAAAAACTGTTTTTT. Its protein is CASSLTVATNEKLFF.

The chain uses TRBV5-1 and TRBJ1-6; the match to TRBD1 covers 8 bases. CDR1 and CDR2 from the germline V gene are SGHRS and YFSETQ. The CDR3 consists of 14 residues. Unmatched junction bases numbered 0, after V lost 0 bases and J lost 7 bases. CDR3 in amino acids: CASSLGQGNSPLHF. The CDR3 region has the DNA TGCGCCAGCAGCTTGGGACAGGGGAATTCACCCCTCCACTTT.

This clone was seen just once. The chain has TRBV4-2 and TRBJ2-2; D remains ambiguous. V dropped 1 base and J dropped 4 bases, with 13 bases sitting between them. Per the germline V gene, CDR1 is LGHNA and CDR2 is YNFKEQ. The CDR3 is made up of 16 amino acids. The DNA for the CDR3 is TGTGCCAGCAGCCAAGTGGTCCCAGCGAGCACCGGGGAGCTGTTTTTT. The encoded protein is CASSQVVPASTGELFF.

This clone was observed a single time. The DNA of the CDR3 is TGTGCCAGCAGCTCCCTCGACAGATCCTATGGCTACACCTTC. Residues: CASSSLDRSYGYTF. The rearrangement links TRBV5-6 to TRBJ1-2, with a tentative D call TRBD1 (5 bases). The CDR3 has 14 amino acids. Germline loops: CDR1 SGHDT, CDR2 YYEEEE. Between the trimmed V and J ends, which lost 3 bases and 4 bases, there was a span of 13 bases.

The chain combines TRBV5-5 with TRBJ1-5, with D perhaps matching TRBD1 (6 bases). The germline gives CDR1 SGHKS, CDR2 YYEKEE (reference sequence). V dropped 4 bases and J dropped 2 bases, with 10 bases sitting between them. The CDR3 runs 14 residues. CDR3 DNA: TGTGCCAGCAGCATTTCAGGGGGCAATCAGCCCCAGCATTTT. It yields the protein CASSISGGNQPQHF.

The gene calls are TRBV5-1 and TRBJ2-6; D might be TRBD1 (5 bases). Germline values: CDR1 SGHRS, CDR2 YFSETQ. Deletions cut 3 bases from V and 1 base from J, with 14 bases between. The CDR3 is made up of 17 amino acids. The CDR3 bases are TGCGCCAGCAGCTCCTCGACAGATCAGTCTGGGGCCAACGTCCTGACTTTC. Residues: CASSSSTDQSGANVLTF.

The rearrangement joins TRBV7-2 to TRBJ1-4; the match to TRBD1 covers 11 bases. The trim removed 2 bases at V and 10 bases at J, leaving 12 bases unmatched. This CDR3 is 17 amino acids long. In germline, CDR1 is SGHTA, CDR2 FQGNSA. CDR3 in DNA: TGTGCCAGCAGCTTAACATTCGCCTGGGGACAGGGGGGAAAACTGTTTTTT. Residues: CASSLTFAWGQGGKLFF.

The rearrangement links TRBV5-4 to TRBJ2-7, with TRBD2 matching over 10 bases. Trimming cost V 0 bases and J 5 bases; bases outside gene matches: 2. From germline, CDR1 is SGHNT and CDR2 YYREEE (reference sequence). There are 14 residues in the CDR3. CDR3 residues: CASSLASGSHEQYF. The CDR3 DNA sequence: TGTGCCAGCAGCTTGGCTAGCGGGAGCCACGAGCAGTACTTC.

This clone was recorded once. The V and J genes are TRBV11-2 and TRBJ1-5; D is perhaps TRBD1 (6 bases). The germline V and J ends were trimmed by 2 bases and 5 bases, with 10 bases remaining between them. This CDR3 region has 14 residues. Germline CDR1 and CDR2: SGHAT and FQNNGV. CDR3 in DNA: TGTGCCAGCAGCTTACGGGGGGCGTATCAGCCCCAGCATTTT. Protein: CASSLRGAYQPQHF.

This sequence joins TRBV7-8 and TRBJ1-5, with 10 bases that match TRBD1. The CDR3 runs to 15 residues. Germline V gene data show CDR1 as SGHVS and CDR2 as FQNEAQ. The V segment lost 5 bases and the J segment 7 bases; nucleotides outside the gene matches: 8. The CDR3 spells CASSRGGDRGQPQHF. In nucleotides, the CDR3 is TGTGCCAGCAGCCGTGGTGGGGACAGGGGACAGCCCCAGCATTTT.

The rearrangement uses TRBV5-1 and TRBJ2-6; 8 bases are a match to TRBD1. J gave up 4 bases and V 4 bases, and 10 bases lay outside the gene matches. In germline, CDR1 is SGHRS, CDR2 YFSETQ. The CDR3 runs 17 residues. The CDR3 reads CASSTSGTGSGANVLTF. As DNA, the CDR3 is TGCGCCAGCAGCACCTCCGGGACAGGCTCGGGGGCCAACGTCCTGACTTTC.

This chain joins TRBV11-2 and TRBJ2-2; 10 bases fit TRBD1. This CDR3 region has 13 residues. Trimming removed 8 bases from V and 7 bases from J; junction bases left unmatched: 4. Germline V gives CDR1 SGHAT, CDR2 FQNNGV. In DNA form, the CDR3 reads TGTGCCAGCGGGGACAGGGGATTCGGGGAGCTGTTTTTT. Translated: CASGDRGFGELFF.

Of note for this clone: The junction departs from germline at one end; a sequencing error may be responsible. The rearrangement links TRBV5-1 to TRBJ1-2, with D hard to call. Germline V CDR1 and CDR2: SGHRS, YFSETQ. The CDR3 runs 15 residues. The CDR3 region is CASRLAPQQNYGYTF. The DNA of the CDR3 is TGCGCCAGCAGATTGGCCCCACAACAGAACTATGGCTACACCTTC.

The chain uses TRBV18 and TRBJ2-7; perhaps TRBD1 as D (6 bases). The V gene lost 5 bases and the J gene lost 6 bases, with 17 bases spanning the gap. This CDR3 has 14 amino acids. The germline CDR1 and CDR2 sequences are KGHSH and LQKENI. The CDR3 loop reads CASSYGTPNGEQYF. CDR3 coding DNA: TGTGCCAGCTCATACGGGACACCCAACGGCGAGCAGTACTTC.

The genes are TRBV30 and TRBJ2-2; 7 bases match TRBD2. This CDR3 is 13 amino acids long. Germline loops: CDR1 GTSNPN, CDR2 SVGIG (reference sequence). The V segment lost 2 bases and the J segment 6 bases; nucleotides outside the gene matches: 3. The CDR3 nucleotides read TGTGCCTGGAGTCCCGCGGGAGCCGGGGAGCTGTTTTTT. It yields the protein CAWSPAGAGELFF.

V usage is TRBV7-2 and J usage is TRBJ1-6; D is possibly TRBD1 (6 bases). Germline V CDR1 and CDR2: SGHTA, FQGNSA. The germline V and J ends were trimmed by 8 bases and 6 bases, with 14 bases remaining between them. The CDR3 loop spans 14 amino acids. The CDR3 DNA sequence: TGTGCCAGCGGGGGCAGGTCTCCTAATTCACCCCTCCACTTT. Amino acids: CASGGRSPNSPLHF.

The V and J genes are TRBV5-1 and TRBJ2-4; 7 nucleotides match TRBD1. With 3 bases clipped from V and 7 bases from J, the junction kept 4 bases outside the gene matches. Germline V gene lookup returns CDR1 SGHRS and CDR2 YFSETQ. The length of the CDR3 is 13 residues. CDR3 protein: CASSSTGQNIQYF. The CDR3 bases are TGCGCCAGCAGCTCGACGGGACAGAACATTCAGTACTTC.

This clone was seen only a few times. CDR3 protein: CASSPPGTAYNEQFF. Here the CDR3 DNA reads TGTGCCAGCAGCCCCCCCGGGACAGCGTACAATGAGCAGTTCTTC. The V and J genes are TRBV7-9 and TRBJ2-1, with 7 positions matching TRBD1. The junction had 8 bases not matched to a gene; V was cut back by 5 bases and J by 4 bases. The CDR3 covers 15 residues. From germline, CDR1 is SEHNR and CDR2 FQNEAQ (reference sequence).